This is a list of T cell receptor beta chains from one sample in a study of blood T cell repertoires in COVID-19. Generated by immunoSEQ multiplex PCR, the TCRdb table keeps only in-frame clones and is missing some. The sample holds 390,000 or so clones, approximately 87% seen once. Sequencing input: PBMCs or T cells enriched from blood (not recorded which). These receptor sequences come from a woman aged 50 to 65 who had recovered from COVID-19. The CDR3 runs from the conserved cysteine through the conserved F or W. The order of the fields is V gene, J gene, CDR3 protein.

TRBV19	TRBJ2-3	CASSNRGTDTQYF
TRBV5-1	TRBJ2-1	CASTGGQFYNEQFF
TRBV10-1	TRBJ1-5	CASTRDRVNPSNQPQHF
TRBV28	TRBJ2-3	CASSPPGLAGGGTQYF
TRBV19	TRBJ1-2	CASSDDRYGYTF
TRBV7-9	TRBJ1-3	CASSSGGGDTIYF
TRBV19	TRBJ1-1	CATGGFGLGVNTEAFF
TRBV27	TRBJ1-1	CASKKAGHGTEAFF
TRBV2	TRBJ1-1	CASSTQGTTEAFF
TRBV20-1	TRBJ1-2	CSASSRDLYNNYGYTF
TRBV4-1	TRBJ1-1	CASSQATGHTEAFF
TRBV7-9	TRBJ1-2	CASSLTGKGYGYTF
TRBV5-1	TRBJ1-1	CASSFQGENTEAFF
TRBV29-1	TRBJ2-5	CSVPRTEETQYF
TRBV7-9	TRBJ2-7	CASSGTGSSEQYF
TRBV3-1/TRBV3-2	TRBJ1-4	CASSQAGTRGILKLFF
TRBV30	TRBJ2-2	CAREGAHTGELFF
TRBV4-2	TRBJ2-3	CASSQNIRTGGADTQYF
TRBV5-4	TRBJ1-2	CASSNNRGRDYGYTF
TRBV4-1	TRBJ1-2	CASSQDSQGGGYTF
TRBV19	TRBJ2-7	CASSSLTRDRGEQYF
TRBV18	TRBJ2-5	CASSPLSGEETQYF
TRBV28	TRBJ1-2	CASSPLGYGYTF
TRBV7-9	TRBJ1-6	CASSFAGISLSPLHF
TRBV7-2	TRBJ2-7	CASSSDRFSYEQYF
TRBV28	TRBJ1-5	CASSFDRGGQPQHF
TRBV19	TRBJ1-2	CASSAVPGTGGPTF
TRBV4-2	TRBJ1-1	CASSQYRTDIEAFF
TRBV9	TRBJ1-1	CASSPRGWGTEAFF
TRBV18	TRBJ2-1	CASSPLRYNEQFF
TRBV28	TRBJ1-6	CASSLGGGQGNSPLHF
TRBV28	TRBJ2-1	CASTLRVGGEQFF
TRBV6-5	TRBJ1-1	CASISSAEAFF
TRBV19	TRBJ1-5	CASNWDRYSNQPQHF
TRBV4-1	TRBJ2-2	CASSQETSGGAGGGELFF
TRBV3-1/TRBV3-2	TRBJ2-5	CASSQQGTSLETQYF
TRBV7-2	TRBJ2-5	CASSRQTGGRETQYF
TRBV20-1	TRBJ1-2	CSATWSRGHTF
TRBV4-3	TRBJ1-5	CASSQDYGEPQHF
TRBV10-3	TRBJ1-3	CAITGQAGGNTIYF
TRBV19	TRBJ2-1	CASSPPFGTGVGNEQFF